This TCR beta chain was captured in a study of blood T cell repertoires in COVID-19. Study-level background: Samples came from the United States, Italy and Spain, spanning acute and convalescent COVID-19. PBMCs, B-cell-depleted T cells, or T cells were the source of the cDNA or gDNA that made up the material.

Per the study methods: The assay estimated nucleated cells by amplifying reference gene primers. Measured with immunoSEQ multiplex PCR; TCRdb has only the in-frame clones, and not every one. V, J and clone size derive from that table, while D and trimming were established from the DNA sequence. This table has 210,000 or so clones, roughly 80% appearing once. The CDR3 is 13 residues long. Germline CDR1 KGHSH, CDR2 LQKENI. V was shortened by 4 bases and J by 3 bases, with 9 bases between the two germline ends. The receptor was isolated from a woman of 80 years or more with active or convalescent COVID-19. Sequenced: peripheral blood. V usage is TRBV18 and J usage is TRBJ1-2; D ambiguous. As DNA, the CDR3 is TGTGCCAGCTCACAAGCCGTTGACTATGGCTACACCTTC. Translated: CASSQAVDYGYTF.